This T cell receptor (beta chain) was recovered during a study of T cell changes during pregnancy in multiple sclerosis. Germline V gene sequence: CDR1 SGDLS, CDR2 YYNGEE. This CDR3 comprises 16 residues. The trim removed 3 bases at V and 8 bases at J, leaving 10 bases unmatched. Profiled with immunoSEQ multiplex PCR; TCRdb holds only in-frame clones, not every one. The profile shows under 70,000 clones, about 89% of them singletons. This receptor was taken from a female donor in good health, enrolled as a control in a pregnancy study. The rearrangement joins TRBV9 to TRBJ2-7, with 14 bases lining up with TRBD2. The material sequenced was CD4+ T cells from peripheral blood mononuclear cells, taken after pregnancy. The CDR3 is CASSGGSGTSGGKQYF. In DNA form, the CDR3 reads TGTGCCAGCAGCGGAGGCTCCGGGACTAGCGGGGGCAAGCAGTACTTC.